The rows below give T cell receptor beta chains drawn from one sample of a study of blood T cell repertoires in COVID-19. The method was immunoSEQ multiplex PCR; TCRdb's version includes in-frame clones alone and lacks a portion of them. The table lists around 450,000 clones, roughly 90% of them singletons, with roughly 0.7% in the top ten. Sequenced input: PBMCs or T cells enriched from blood (not recorded which). Source of these receptors: a woman younger than 30 who had recovered from COVID-19. Both conserved end residues are part of each CDR3. The order of the fields is J gene, CDR3 length, V gene, CDR3 protein.

TRBJ1-1 12 TRBV12-5 CASGLDAGQSFF
TRBJ2-2 13 TRBV18 CASSPYNTGELFF
TRBJ1-5 14 TRBV30 CAWSRTGDWQPQHF
TRBJ2-7 14 TRBV7-9 CASSLANSTYEQYF
TRBJ1-1 15 TRBV23-1 CASSQSNGTGTEAFF
TRBJ1-2 13 TRBV10-3 CAISEFTGYGYTF
TRBJ2-5 16 TRBV3-1/TRBV3-2 CASSQDLAGAQETQYF
TRBJ2-3 13 TRBV30 CAWTPGWADTQYF
TRBJ2-7 16 TRBV3-1/TRBV3-2 CASSQGAGGLFYEQYF
TRBJ1-1 14 TRBV29-1 CSALRGTGNTEAFF
TRBJ1-2 13 TRBV6-4 CASSDLGGGGYTF
TRBJ1-2 12 TRBV11-2 CASSLSSGLYTF
TRBJ1-1 14 TRBV2 CASTPTGVNTEAFF
TRBJ1-6 15 TRBV11-2 CASSLTGQHGSPLHF
TRBJ1-1 15 TRBV2 CASSEGDRGLSEAFF
TRBJ2-3 14 TRBV28 CASRERGRTDTQYF
TRBJ2-5 13 TRBV25-1 CASADRVVETQYF
TRBJ1-2 14 TRBV6-6 CASSYYDINYGYTF
TRBJ2-2 16 TRBV18 CASPLGGSTNTGELFF
TRBJ1-4 13 TRBV11-2 CASSLDTAGELFF
TRBJ2-6 14 TRBV3-1/TRBV3-2 CASSLSSGANVLTF
TRBJ2-2 14 TRBV27 CATTIPGGAGELFF
TRBJ1-5 15 TRBV5-1 CASSLTGGGNQPQHF
TRBJ1-1 14 TRBV2 CASILGLMNTEAFF
TRBJ1-1 14 TRBV28 CASSSPSGGTEAFF
TRBJ1-2 13 TRBV29-1 CSAGGQGNYGYTF